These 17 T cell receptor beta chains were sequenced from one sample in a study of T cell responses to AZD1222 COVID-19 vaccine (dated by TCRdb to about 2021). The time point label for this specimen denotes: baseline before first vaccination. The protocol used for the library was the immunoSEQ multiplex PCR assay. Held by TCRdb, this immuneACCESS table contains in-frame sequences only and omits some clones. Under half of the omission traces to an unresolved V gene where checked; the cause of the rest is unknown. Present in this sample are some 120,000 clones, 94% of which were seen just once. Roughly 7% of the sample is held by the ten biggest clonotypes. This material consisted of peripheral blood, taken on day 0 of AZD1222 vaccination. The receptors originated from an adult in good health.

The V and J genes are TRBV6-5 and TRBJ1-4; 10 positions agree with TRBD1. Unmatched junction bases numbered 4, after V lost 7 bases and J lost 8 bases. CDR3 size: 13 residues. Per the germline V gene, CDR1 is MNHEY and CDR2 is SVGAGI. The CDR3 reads CASKGQGREKLFF. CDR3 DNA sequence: TGTGCCAGCAAGGGACAGGGGAGGGAAAAACTGTTTTTT.

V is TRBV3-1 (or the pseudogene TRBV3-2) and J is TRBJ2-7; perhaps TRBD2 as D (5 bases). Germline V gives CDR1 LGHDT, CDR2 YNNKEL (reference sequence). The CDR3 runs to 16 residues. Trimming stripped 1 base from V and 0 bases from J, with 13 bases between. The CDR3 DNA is TGTGCCAGCAGCCAAGCGAGGGCTGGTCCCTCCTACGAGCAGTACTTC. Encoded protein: CASSQARAGPSYEQYF.

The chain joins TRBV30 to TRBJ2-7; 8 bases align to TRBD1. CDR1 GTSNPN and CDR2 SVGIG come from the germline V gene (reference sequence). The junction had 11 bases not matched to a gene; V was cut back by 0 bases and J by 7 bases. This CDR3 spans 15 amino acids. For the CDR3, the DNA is TGTGCCTGGAGTGTACGAACAGGGGGACGACGGGAGCAGTACTTC. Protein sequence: CAWSVRTGGRREQYF.

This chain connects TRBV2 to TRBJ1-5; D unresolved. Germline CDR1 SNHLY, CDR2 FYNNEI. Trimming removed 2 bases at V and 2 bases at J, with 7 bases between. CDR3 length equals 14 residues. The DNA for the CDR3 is TGTGCCAGCAGTGAAATGCGGGGCAATCAGCCCCAGCATTTT. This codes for CASSEMRGNQPQHF.

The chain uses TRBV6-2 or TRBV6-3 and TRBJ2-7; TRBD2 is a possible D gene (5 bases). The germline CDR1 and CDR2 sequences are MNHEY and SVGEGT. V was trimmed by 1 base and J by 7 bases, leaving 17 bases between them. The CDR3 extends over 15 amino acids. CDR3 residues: CASSYFGRAKVEQYF. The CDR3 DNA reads TGTGCCAGCAGTTACTTCGGGCGGGCAAAGGTTGAGCAGTACTTC.

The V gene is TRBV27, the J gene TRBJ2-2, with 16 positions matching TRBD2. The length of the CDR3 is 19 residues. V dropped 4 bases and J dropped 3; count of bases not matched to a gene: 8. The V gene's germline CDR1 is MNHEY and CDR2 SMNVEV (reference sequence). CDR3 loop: CASSSHPGLAGGYTGELFF. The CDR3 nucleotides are TGTGCCAGCAGTTCACATCCGGGACTAGCGGGAGGGTACACCGGGGAGCTGTTTTTT.

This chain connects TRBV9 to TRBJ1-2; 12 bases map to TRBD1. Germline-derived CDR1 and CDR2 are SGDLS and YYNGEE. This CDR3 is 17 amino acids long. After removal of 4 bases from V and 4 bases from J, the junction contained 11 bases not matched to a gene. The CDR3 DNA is TGTGCCAGCAGCCAGTCCCGGGACAGGGGGCGAGGCTATGGCTACACCTTC. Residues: CASSQSRDRGRGYGYTF.

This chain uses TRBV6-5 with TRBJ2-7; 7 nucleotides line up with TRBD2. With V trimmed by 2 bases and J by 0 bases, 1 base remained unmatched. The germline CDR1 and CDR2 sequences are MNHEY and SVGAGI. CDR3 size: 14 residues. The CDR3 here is CASSYRDYSYEQYF. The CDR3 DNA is TGTGCCAGCAGTTACCGGGACTACTCCTACGAGCAGTACTTC.

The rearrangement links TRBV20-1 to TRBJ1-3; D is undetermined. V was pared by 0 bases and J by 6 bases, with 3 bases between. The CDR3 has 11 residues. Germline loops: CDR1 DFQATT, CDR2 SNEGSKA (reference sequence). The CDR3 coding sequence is TGCAGTGCTAGAGATGTAAACACCATATATTTT. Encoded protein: CSARDVNTIYF.

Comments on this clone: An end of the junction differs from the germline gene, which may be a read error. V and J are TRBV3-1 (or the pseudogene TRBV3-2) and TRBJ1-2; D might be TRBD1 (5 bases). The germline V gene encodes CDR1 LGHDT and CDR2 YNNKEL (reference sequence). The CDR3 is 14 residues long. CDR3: CASSEEGSSRGYTF. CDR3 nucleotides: TGTGCCAGCAGCGAAGAGGGGTCGAGCAGAGGGTACACCTTC.

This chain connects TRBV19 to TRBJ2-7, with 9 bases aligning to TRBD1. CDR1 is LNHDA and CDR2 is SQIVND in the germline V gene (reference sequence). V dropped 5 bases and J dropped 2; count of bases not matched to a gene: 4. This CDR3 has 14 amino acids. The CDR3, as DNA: TGTGCCAGTAGTCCAGGGACAGGGCCCTACGAGCAGTACTTC. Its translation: CASSPGTGPYEQYF.

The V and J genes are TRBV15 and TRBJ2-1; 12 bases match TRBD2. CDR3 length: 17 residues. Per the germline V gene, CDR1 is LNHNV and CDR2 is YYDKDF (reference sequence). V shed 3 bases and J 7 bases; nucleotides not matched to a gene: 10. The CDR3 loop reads CATSRGLGTSGRNEQFF. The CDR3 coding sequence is TGTGCCACCAGCAGGGGGCTTGGGACTAGCGGGCGGAATGAGCAGTTCTTC.

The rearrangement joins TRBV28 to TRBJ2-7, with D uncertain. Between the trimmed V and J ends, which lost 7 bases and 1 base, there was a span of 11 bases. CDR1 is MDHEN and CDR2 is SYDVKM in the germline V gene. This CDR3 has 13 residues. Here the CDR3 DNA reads TGTGCCAGCACCCGGTTGAGTTCCTACGAGCAGTACTTC. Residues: CASTRLSSYEQYF.

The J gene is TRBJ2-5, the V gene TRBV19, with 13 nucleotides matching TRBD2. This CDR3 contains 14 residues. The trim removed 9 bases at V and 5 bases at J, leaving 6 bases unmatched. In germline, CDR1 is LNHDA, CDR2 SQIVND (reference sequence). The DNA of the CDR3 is TGTGCCAGCGGGACTAGCGGGATAGGGGAGACCCAGTACTTC. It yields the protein CASGTSGIGETQYF.

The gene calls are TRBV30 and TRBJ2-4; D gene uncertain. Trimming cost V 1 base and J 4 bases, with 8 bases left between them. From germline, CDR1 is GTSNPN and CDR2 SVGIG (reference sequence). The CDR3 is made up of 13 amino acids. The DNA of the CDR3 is TGTGCCTGGAGTGCTGAAGTAAAAAACATTCAGTACTTC. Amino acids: CAWSAEVKNIQYF.

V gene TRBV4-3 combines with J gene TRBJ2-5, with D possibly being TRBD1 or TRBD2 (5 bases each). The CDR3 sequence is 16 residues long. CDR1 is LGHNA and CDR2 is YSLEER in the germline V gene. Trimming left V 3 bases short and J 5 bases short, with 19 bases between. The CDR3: CASSHGRWDALETQYF. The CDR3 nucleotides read TGCGCCAGCAGCCATGGAAGGTGGGACGCGTTGGAGACCCAGTACTTC.

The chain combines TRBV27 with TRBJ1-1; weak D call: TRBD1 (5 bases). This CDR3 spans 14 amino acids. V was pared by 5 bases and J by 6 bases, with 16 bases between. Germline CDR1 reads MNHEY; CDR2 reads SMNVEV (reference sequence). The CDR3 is CASSLDLGGSEAFF. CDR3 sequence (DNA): TGTGCCAGCAGTCTCGACCTGGGGGGTTCTGAAGCTTTCTTT.